Listed below are T cell receptor beta chains from one sample, sequenced in a study of shared clonotypes between healthy human individuals. Here immunoSEQ multiplex PCR was the method, and the copy in TCRdb shows in-frame clones only, minus some. The sample gives about 2.1 million clones, 85% to 95% of which show up once; 1.5% to 2% is in the top ten. Source material: naive CD8+ T cells from PBMCs. The source of these receptors is a man aged 18 to 30 in good health. Some clones in this sample may be carry-over from other donors' samples. Both conserved end residues are part of each CDR3. The D gene is left open where the match is weak. Only some rows state a clone size, as once, few, many or a class for expanded clones.

-	-	TRBV1	TRBJ1-4	16	TGCACCAGCAGCCCACAAACGAAACCCCATCAGGAAAAACTGTTTTTT	CTSSPQTKPHQEKLFF
-	TRBD2	TRBV9	TRBJ2-1	16	TGTGCCAGCACTAGCGGGAGTCTTCCCCCCTACAATGAGCAGTTCTTC	CASTSGSLPPYNEQFF
-	-	TRBV29-1	TRBJ1-4	11	TGCAGCGTTCCCGGAGGTGAAAAACTGTTTTTT	CSVPGGEKLFF
-	-	TRBV7-8	TRBJ2-7	15	TGTGCCAGCAGTTACGGGGTGGACACCTACTACGAGCAGTACTTC	CASSYGVDTYYEQYF
-	TRBD1	TRBV5-1	TRBJ1-2	17	TGCGCCAGCAGCCCGCGGACAGGGGCCCGAGGAAGGTATGGCTACACCTTC	CASSPRTGARGRYGYTF
once	-	TRBV10-2	TRBJ2-7	12	TGCGCCAGCAGTGACAGGACCTACGAGCAGTACTTC	CASSDRTYEQYF
-	TRBD1	TRBV27	TRBJ2-7	13	TGTGCCAGCAGCGACAGGGCTCCCTACGAGCAGTACTTC	CASSDRAPYEQYF
-	-	TRBV30	TRBJ2-1	11	TGTGCCTGGGGCCCTGGGAATGAGCAGTTCTTC	CAWGPGNEQFF
-	TRBD1	TRBV27	TRBJ1-2	15	TGTGCCAGCAGTCCCAGTTTAATAGGGGGCGGTGGCTACACCTTC	CASSPSLIGGGGYTF
-	-	TRBV28	TRBJ2-7	16	TGTGCCAGCAGTCAACCCTCTTGGGGGTCCCACTACGAGCAGTACTTC	CASSQPSWGSHYEQYF
-	-	TRBV30	TRBJ1-4	15	TGTGCCTGGAGTGTATCCGGGTGGGCTAATGAAAAACTGTTTTTT	CAWSVSGWANEKLFF
-	-	TRBV4-3	TRBJ2-2	18	TGCGCCAGCAGCCGAGTATTTTATTTCGGAGGGCCGGACGGGGAGCTGTTTTTT	CASSRVFYFGGPDGELFF
once	-	TRBV12-1	TRBJ2-2	16	TGTGCCAGCAGCTCATCCGGGACAGGGTTAACCGGGGAGCTGTTTTTT	CASSSSGTGLTGELFF
-	TRBD2	TRBV4-3	TRBJ2-2	16	TGCGCCAGCAGCCGCGGACTAGCGGCAAGCACCGGGGAGCTGTTTTTT	CASSRGLAASTGELFF
-	-	TRBV6-5	TRBJ1-5	13	TGTGCCAGCAGTGAATCTCCAAATCAGCCCCAGCATTTT	CASSESPNQPQHF
-	-	TRBV9	TRBJ2-3	17	TGTGCCAGCAGCGTAGGACAGGCGACCGAAGCCGGAGATACGCAGTATTTT	CASSVGQATEAGDTQYF
-	-	TRBV7-6	TRBJ2-1	14	TGTGCCAGCAGCAAAAAGACAGGCCACAATGAGCAGTTCTTC	CASSKKTGHNEQFF
-	TRBD2	TRBV5-4	TRBJ2-1	14	TGTGCCAGCAGGCCGGGGGGTACCCTAGGTGAGCAGTTCTTC	CASRPGGTLGEQFF
-	-	TRBV27	TRBJ2-1	16	TGTGCCAGCAGTTTATCGTTGGGCTTCCTATACAATGAGCAGTTCTTC	CASSLSLGFLYNEQFF
-	TRBD2	TRBV9	TRBJ2-7	16	TGTGCCAGCAGCGTAGGAACGGCGGGAGGTTGGTACGAGCAGTACTTC	CASSVGTAGGWYEQYF
-	TRBD1	TRBV10-3	TRBJ1-2	14	TGTGCCATCACCAGGACAGGGGCCCGTTATGGCTACACCTTC	CAITRTGARYGYTF
-	-	TRBV27	TRBJ2-1	17	TGTGCCAGCAGTTTCCTACCGAGGATAGGGACCTACAATGAGCAGTTCTTC	CASSFLPRIGTYNEQFF
few	TRBD1	TRBV19	TRBJ1-1	17	TGTGCCAGTAGTATGGAGGCTAGAGGGGGCTGGAACACTGAAGCTTTCTTT	CASSMEARGGWNTEAFF
-	TRBD2	TRBV7-9	TRBJ2-5	16	TGTGCCAGCAGCTTAACTAGCGGGAGGGCCGAGGAGACCCAGTACTTC	CASSLTSGRAEETQYF
-	TRBD1	TRBV5-1	TRBJ1-4	15	TGCGCCAGCAGCTTGGAACCGACAGGGGCTGAAAAACTGTTTTTT	CASSLEPTGAEKLFF
-	TRBD2	TRBV7-8	TRBJ2-7	17	TGTGCCAGCAGCTTAATTCGGGTGGCTAGCGGGGACATTTTTCAATACTTC	CASSLIRVASGDIFQYF
-	TRBD1	TRBV9	TRBJ2-7	16	TGTGCCAGCAGCGCAGGGGGGTCAGGGGGCGGCAACGAGCAGTACTTC	CASSAGGSGGGNEQYF
-	-	TRBV28	TRBJ2-3	16	TGTGCCAGCAGTTTATGGAGGTCCCTGTCCACAGATACGCAGTATTTT	CASSLWRSLSTDTQYF
-	TRBD2	TRBV29-1	TRBJ2-7	15	TGCAGCGTTGAAATCCCGGCAGCGGGATTTTACGAGCAGTACTTC	CSVEIPAAGFYEQYF
-	-	TRBV11-3	TRBJ2-1	13	TGTGCCAGCAGCCCAGAGCGCGGGGATGAGCAGTTCTTC	CASSPERGDEQFF
-	-	TRBV14	TRBJ1-4	15	TGTGCCAGCAGCCAAGGATGGGGGCCTGGTGAAAAACTGTTTTTT	CASSQGWGPGEKLFF
-	-	TRBV27	TRBJ1-1	16	TGTGCCAGCACTTCGCTCCGGACGCCTACGGACACTGAAGCTTTCTTT	CASTSLRTPTDTEAFF
-	-	TRBV7-8	TRBJ2-7	14	TGTGCCAGCAGCTACTTGGAGGGGGGCTACGAGCAGTACTTC	CASSYLEGGYEQYF
once	TRBD1	TRBV28	TRBJ1-1	15	TGTGCCAGCAGGTTGGTCAGGGGGCGTGGAACTGAAGCTTTCTTT	CASRLVRGRGTEAFF
-	-	TRBV19	TRBJ2-7	18	TGTGCCAGTAGTGCGCAAGAATTTAGGGCTAGCGAATCCTACGAGCAGTACTTC	CASSAQEFRASESYEQYF
-	-	TRBV9	TRBJ2-2	16	TGTGCCAGCAGCGTAGGGCTCGGGGCGAACACCGGGGAGCTGTTTTTT	CASSVGLGANTGELFF
-	-	TRBV7-2	TRBJ2-2	12	TGTGCCAGCAGCTCTTGGGGCGGGGAGCTGTTTTTT	CASSSWGGELFF
-	-	TRBV19	TRBJ1-5	14	TGTGCCAGTAGTATAGGGTCGGATTATCAGCCCCAGCATTTT	CASSIGSDYQPQHF
once	-	TRBV4-1	TRBJ1-1	14	TGCGCCAGCAGCCAAGCCCCCCTGAACACTGAAGCTTTCTTT	CASSQAPLNTEAFF
-	-	TRBV5-4	TRBJ2-7	14	TGTGCCAGCAGCTTCCCAGGGTCGTCCTACGAGCAGTACTTC	CASSFPGSSYEQYF
-	TRBD1	TRBV28	TRBJ1-2	15	TGTGCCAGCAGTCATAAGATCGACAGGGGATTAGGCTACACCTTC	CASSHKIDRGLGYTF
once	TRBD1	TRBV7-9	TRBJ2-7	16	TGTGCCAGCAGCTCCCGGACAGGTGAAGCCTCCTACGAGCAGTACTTC	CASSSRTGEASYEQYF
-	-	TRBV27	TRBJ1-4	15	TGTGCCAGCAGTTCCGCCCTCACCCTTAATGAAAAACTGTTTTTT	CASSSALTLNEKLFF
-	TRBD1	TRBV4-3	TRBJ1-3	16	TGCGCCAGCAGCCAAGACAGGACAGGGGAAGAAAACACCATATATTTT	CASSQDRTGEENTIYF
-	TRBD1	TRBV4-3	TRBJ1-1	15	TGCGCCAGCAGCCAAGGGACAGGGGGGGGCACTGAAGCTTTCTTT	CASSQGTGGGTEAFF
-	TRBD1	TRBV28	TRBJ2-1	15	TGTGCCAGCAGCATAAGACAGGGACCCTACAATGAGCAGTTCTTC	CASSIRQGPYNEQFF
-	-	TRBV5-8	TRBJ2-5	13	TGTGCCAGCAGTGTGGGGGAGCCATGGGGCCAGTACTTC	CASSVGEPWGQYF
once	TRBD2	TRBV7-8	TRBJ2-7	17	TGTGCCAGCAGCCCCAGGAAACTAGCGGGAGGGGTCTACGAGCAGTACTTC	CASSPRKLAGGVYEQYF
-	-	TRBV5-6	TRBJ1-1	12	TGTGCCAGCGGGACAATGAACACTGAAGCTTTCTTT	CASGTMNTEAFF
-	TRBD2	TRBV28	TRBJ2-7	15	TGTGCCAGCAGTTCGGACACTAGCGGTCCCTACGAGCAGTACTTC	CASSSDTSGPYEQYF
-	-	TRBV5-6	TRBJ2-7	14	TGTGCCAGCAGCTTGCGGAACAGAATCTACGAGCAGTACTTC	CASSLRNRIYEQYF
-	TRBD1	TRBV7-2	TRBJ1-2	14	TGTGCCAGCAGCTCAGGACAGGGGGCGTTGGGCTACACCTTC	CASSSGQGALGYTF
-	TRBD2	TRBV27	TRBJ2-7	18	TGTGCCAGCAGTTCGGTAGCGGGAGTTCAACCTTTACGCTACGAGCAGTACTTC	CASSSVAGVQPLRYEQYF
-	TRBD2	TRBV15	TRBJ2-1	15	TGTGCCACCAGCCGAGCGGGAGTTGGGTTCAATGAGCAGTTCTTC	CATSRAGVGFNEQFF